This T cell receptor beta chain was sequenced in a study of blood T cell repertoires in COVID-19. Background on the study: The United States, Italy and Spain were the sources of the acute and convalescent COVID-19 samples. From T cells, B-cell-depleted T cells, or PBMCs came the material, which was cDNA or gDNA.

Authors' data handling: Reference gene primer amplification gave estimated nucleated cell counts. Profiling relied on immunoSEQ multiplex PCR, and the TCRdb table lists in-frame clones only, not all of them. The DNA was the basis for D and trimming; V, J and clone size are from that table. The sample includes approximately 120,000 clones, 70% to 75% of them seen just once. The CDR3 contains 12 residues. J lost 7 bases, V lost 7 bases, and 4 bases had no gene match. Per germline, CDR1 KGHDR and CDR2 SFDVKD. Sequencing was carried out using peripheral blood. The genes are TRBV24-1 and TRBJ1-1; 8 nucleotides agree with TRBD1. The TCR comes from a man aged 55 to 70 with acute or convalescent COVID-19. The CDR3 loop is CATRTGQGEAFF. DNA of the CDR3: TGTGCCACCAGGACTGGACAGGGTGAAGCTTTCTTT.